This T cell receptor beta chain came from a study of blood T cell repertoires in COVID-19. Per the germline V gene, CDR1 is SQVTM and CDR2 is ANQGSEA. This CDR3 spans 11 amino acids. Trimming pared 4 bases from V and 5 bases from J, leaving 8 bases between. TCRdb keeps only in-frame clones here, not all; method: immunoSEQ multiplex PCR. The top ten clones hold around two fifths of a sample with around 70,000 clones, roughly 83% of them seen once. The V gene is TRBV29-1, the J gene TRBJ1-1; weak D call: TRBD1 (5 bases). The sequence was collected from a man older than 75 with acute or convalescent COVID-19. Sample: peripheral blood. The CDR3 loop is CSVGGVTEAFF. The CDR3, as DNA: TGCAGCGTTGGGGGGGTTACTGAAGCTTTCTTT.